This T cell receptor beta chain stems from a study of graft-versus-host responses after intestinal transplantation. The wider study: Recipients had transplants, and these were multivisceral, liver-intestinal, or isolated intestinal. Once they had received anti-thymocyte globulin induction, all recipients took tacrolimus and steroids for approximately three years.

As concerns this clone: Its specificity is unknown.

Using immunoSEQ multiplex PCR, the repertoire was profiled, and TCRdb retains in-frame clones only, with some absent. The sample includes some 55,000 clones, about 90% of them seen just once. The germline V and J ends were trimmed by 2 bases and 5 bases, with 16 bases remaining between them. CDR1 and CDR2 from the germline V gene are PRHDT and FYEKMQ (reference sequence). The CDR3 consists of 16 residues. General observations from the study: Researchers found peak circulating GvH clone levels linked to early post-transplant HvG declines.

The origin of this receptor is a human patient who received an intestinal transplant, so some T cells may come from the graft donor. The source was PBMCs, collected 650 to 690 days after intestinal transplant. The chain uses TRBV13 and TRBJ1-3; unclear D gene. The CDR3 DNA follows: TGTGCCAGCAGCTTATTAGATGGCAGTGGGAGAAACACCATATATTTT. This encodes CASSLLDGSGRNTIYF.